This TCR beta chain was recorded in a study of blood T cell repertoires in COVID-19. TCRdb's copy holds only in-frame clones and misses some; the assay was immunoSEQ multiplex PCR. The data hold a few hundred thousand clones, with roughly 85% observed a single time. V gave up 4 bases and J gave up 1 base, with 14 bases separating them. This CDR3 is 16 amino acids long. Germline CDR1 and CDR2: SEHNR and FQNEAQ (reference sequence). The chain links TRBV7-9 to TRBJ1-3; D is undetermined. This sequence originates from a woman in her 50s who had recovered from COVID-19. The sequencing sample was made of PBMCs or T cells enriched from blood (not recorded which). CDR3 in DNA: TGTGCCAGCAGCTCCCTCATAACGGGGTCTGGAAACACCATATATTTT. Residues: CASSSLITGSGNTIYF.